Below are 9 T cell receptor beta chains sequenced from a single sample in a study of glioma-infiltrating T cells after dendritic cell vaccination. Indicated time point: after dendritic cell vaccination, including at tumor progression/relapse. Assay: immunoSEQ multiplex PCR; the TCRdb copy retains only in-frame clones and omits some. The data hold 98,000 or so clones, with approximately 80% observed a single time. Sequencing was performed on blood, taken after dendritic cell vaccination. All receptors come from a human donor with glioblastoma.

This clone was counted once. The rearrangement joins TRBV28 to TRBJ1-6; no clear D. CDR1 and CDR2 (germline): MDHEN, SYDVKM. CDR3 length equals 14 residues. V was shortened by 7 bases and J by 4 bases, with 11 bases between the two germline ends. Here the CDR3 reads CASKLAVYNSPLHF. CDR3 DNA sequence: TGTGCCAGCAAACTGGCGGTTTATAATTCACCCCTCCACTTT.

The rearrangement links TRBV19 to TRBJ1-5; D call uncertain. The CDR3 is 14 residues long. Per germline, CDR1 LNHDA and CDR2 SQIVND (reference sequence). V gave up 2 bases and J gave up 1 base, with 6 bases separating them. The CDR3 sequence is CASSIMGSNQPQHF. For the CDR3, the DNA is TGTGCCAGTAGTATAATGGGCAGCAATCAGCCCCAGCATTTT.

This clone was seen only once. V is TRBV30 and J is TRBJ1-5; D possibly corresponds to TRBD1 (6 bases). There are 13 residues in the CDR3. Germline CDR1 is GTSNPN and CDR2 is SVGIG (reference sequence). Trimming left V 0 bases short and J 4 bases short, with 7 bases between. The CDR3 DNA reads TGTGCCTGGAGTGTTAGGGGGAATCAGCCCCAGCATTTT. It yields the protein CAWSVRGNQPQHF. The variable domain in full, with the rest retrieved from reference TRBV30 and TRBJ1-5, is SQTIHQWPATLVQPVGSPLSLECTVEGTSNPNLYWYRQAAGRGLQLLFYSVGIGQISSEVPQNLSASRPQDRQFILSSKKLLLSDSGFYLCAWSVRGNQPQHFGDGTRLSIL.

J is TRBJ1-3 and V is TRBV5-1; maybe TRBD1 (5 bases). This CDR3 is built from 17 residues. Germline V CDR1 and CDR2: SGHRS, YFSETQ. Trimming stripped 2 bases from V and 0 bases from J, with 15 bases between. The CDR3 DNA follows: TGCGCCAGCAGCTTACTGGGGCAGGGCCTCTCTGGAAACACCATATATTTT. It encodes CASSLLGQGLSGNTIYF.

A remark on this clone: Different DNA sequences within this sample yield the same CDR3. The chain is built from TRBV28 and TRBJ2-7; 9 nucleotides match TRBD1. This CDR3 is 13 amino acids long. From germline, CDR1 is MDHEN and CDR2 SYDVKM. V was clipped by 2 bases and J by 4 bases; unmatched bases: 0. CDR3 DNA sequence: TGTGCCAGCAGTTTAGACAGGGGGTACGAGCAGTACTTC. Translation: CASSLDRGYEQYF.

As DNA, the CDR3 is TGCGCCAGCAGCTCTAGACTAGCGGGGGCCTACGAGCAGTACTTC. Translating it yields CASSSRLAGAYEQYF. This chain uses TRBV5-1 with TRBJ2-7; 12 bases align to TRBD2. V dropped 3 bases and J dropped 2; count of bases not matched to a gene: 3. In germline, CDR1 is SGHRS, CDR2 YFSETQ. The CDR3 consists of 15 residues. The complete variable domain, with remaining parts taken from reference TRBV5-1 and TRBJ2-7, reads KAGVTQTPRYLIKTRGQQVTLSCSPISGHRSVSWYQQTPGQGLQFLFEYFSETQRNKGNFPGRFSGRQFSNSRSEMNVSTLELGDSALYLCASSSRLAGAYEQYFGPGTRLTVT.

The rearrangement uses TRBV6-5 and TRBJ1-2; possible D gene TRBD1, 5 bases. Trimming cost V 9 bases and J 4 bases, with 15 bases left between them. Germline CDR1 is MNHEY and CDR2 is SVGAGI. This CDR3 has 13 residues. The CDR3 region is CASWLGGGYGYTF. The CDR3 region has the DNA TGTGCCAGTTGGTTGGGGGGGGGCTATGGCTACACCTTC.

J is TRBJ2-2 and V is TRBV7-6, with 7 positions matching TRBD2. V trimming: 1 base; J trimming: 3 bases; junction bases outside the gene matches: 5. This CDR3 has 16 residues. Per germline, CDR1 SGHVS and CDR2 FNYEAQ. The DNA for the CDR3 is TGTGCCAGCAGCTTAGTGGTGGCGGGGGACACCGGGGAGCTGTTTTTT. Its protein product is CASSLVVAGDTGELFF. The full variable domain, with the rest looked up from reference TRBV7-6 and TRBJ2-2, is GAGVSQSPRYKVTKRGQDVALRCDPISGHVSLYWYRQALGQGPEFLTYFNYEAQQDKSGLPNDRFSAERPEGSISTLTIQRTEQRDSAMYRCASSLVVAGDTGELFFGEGSRLTVL.

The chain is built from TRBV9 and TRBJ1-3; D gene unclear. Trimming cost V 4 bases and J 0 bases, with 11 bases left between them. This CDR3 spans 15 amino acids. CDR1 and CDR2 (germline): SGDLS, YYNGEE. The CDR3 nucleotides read TGTGCCAGCAGCAGAGGCCGGGTCTCTGGAAACACCATATATTTT. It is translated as CASSRGRVSGNTIYF.